Listed here are 28 T cell receptor beta chains from one sample, sequenced in a study of identical twins. TCRdb fed the 5' RACE reads into MiXCR, producing one record per CDR3 protein. The sample yields 450,000 or so distinct CDR3 sequences, approximately 15% seen once. The data were also submitted as part of a second study, on yellow fever vaccine responses in identical twins.

Input material: CD4+ T cells sorted from blood. Source of these receptors: a woman under 30 in good health.

This clonotype was picked up a small number of times. The chain uses TRBV28 and TRBJ2-2; D is possibly TRBD2 (6 bases). The CDR3 is 17 amino acids. Germline V gives CDR1 MDHEN, CDR2 SYDVKM. V shed 10 bases and J shed 4 bases, with 25 bases lying between them. The CDR3 loop reads CAIGEENRVGSTGELFF. For the CDR3, the DNA is TGTGCCATCGGGGAGGAAAATAGGGTGGGGAGCACCGGGGAGCTGTTTTTT.

The sample holds a few counts of this clonotype. The chain employs TRBV6-2 or TRBV6-3 and TRBJ2-3; 12 nucleotides match TRBD2. CDR1 is MNHEY, CDR2 SVGEGT, per germline. Trimming at V came to 7 bases and at J to 2 bases, leaving 10 bases not matched to a gene. The CDR3 runs 17 residues. DNA of the CDR3: TGTGCCAGCACCGGACTAGCGGGATATCCCGACACAGATACGCAGTATTTT. Translated: CASTGLAGYPDTDTQYF.

This clonotype was seen a handful of times. This chain joins TRBV29-1 and TRBJ2-5, with D possibly matching TRBD1 (6 bases). Trimming stripped 5 bases from V and 4 bases from J, with 11 bases between. Germline V lookup: CDR1 SQVTM, CDR2 ANQGSEA. This CDR3 comprises 12 residues. The CDR3 coding sequence is TGCAGCGTTAAAATACAGGGAGAGACCCAGTACTTC. This gives the protein CSVKIQGETQYF.

This clonotype was picked up a small number of times. The rearrangement joins TRBV6-5 to TRBJ2-7, with D possibly TRBD2 on 5 matching bases. The V gene lost 0 bases and the J gene lost 7 bases, with 13 bases spanning the gap. The CDR3 sequence is 14 residues long. Germline CDR1 and CDR2: MNHEY and SVGAGI. Written as DNA, the CDR3 is TGTGCCAGCAGTTACTCGGCCTTCTCGGGGGAGCAGTACTTC. It yields the protein CASSYSAFSGEQYF.

The gene calls are TRBV19 and TRBJ2-1; 13 nucleotides line up with TRBD2. V was clipped by 7 bases and J by 5 bases; unmatched bases: 11. This CDR3 contains 17 residues. CDR1 is LNHDA and CDR2 is SQIVND in the germline V gene (reference sequence). CDR3 residues: CASNQKGLAGVHNEQFF. CDR3 nucleotides: TGTGCCAGTAACCAAAAAGGACTAGCGGGAGTCCACAATGAGCAGTTCTTC.

This clonotype has only a few counts. V gene TRBV24-1 combines with J gene TRBJ2-3; 7 bases are a match to TRBD2. Germline V gene data show CDR1 as KGHDR and CDR2 as SFDVKD. The V segment lost 7 bases and the J segment 2 bases; nucleotides outside the gene matches: 8. This CDR3 spans 15 amino acids. The CDR3 loop is CATSMVAGNTDTQYF. CDR3 sequence (DNA): TGTGCCACCAGCATGGTAGCGGGCAACACAGATACGCAGTATTTT.

The rearrangement links TRBV7-2 to TRBJ2-7; no definite D call. Looked up from germline, CDR1 is SGHTA and CDR2 is FQGNSA. Deletions cut 2 bases from V and 4 bases from J, with 12 bases between. The CDR3 is 14 residues long. The CDR3 reads CASSLTRVSYEQYF. In DNA, the CDR3 is TGTGCCAGCAGCTTAACTCGGGTTTCGTACGAGCAGTACTTC.

The chain links TRBV20-1 to TRBJ2-1; 7 bases line up with TRBD2. CDR1 and CDR2 from the germline V gene are DFQATT and SNEGSKA (reference sequence). This CDR3 is 13 amino acids long. The V and J ends lost 8 bases and 6 bases, in that order; junction bases with no gene match: 10. CDR3 sequence (DNA): TGCAGTCGGGAGCGGGAAACGGGCAATGAGCAGTTCTTC. This gives the protein CSRERETGNEQFF.

This clonotype appeared once. The genes are TRBV6-2 or TRBV6-3 and TRBJ2-2; D possibly corresponds to TRBD2 (6 bases). With 9 bases removed from V and 5 bases from J, the gap between germline ends came to 19 bases. Germline V gene sequence: CDR1 MNHEY, CDR2 SVGEGT. The CDR3 is 15 amino acids. The CDR3 coding sequence is TGTGCCAGTACGCCGGGAGTGGCTTGGACCGGGGAGCTGTTTTTT. The encoded protein is CASTPGVAWTGELFF.

V gene TRBV4-3 combines with J gene TRBJ2-2; D might be TRBD2 (5 bases). The V end lost 1 base, the J end lost 5 bases, and 8 bases lay between the germline ends. Germline assignment: CDR1 LGHNA and CDR2 YSLEER. The CDR3 loop spans 14 amino acids. CDR3 bases: TGCGCCAGCAGCCAAGCGGACTTTACCGGGGAGCTGTTTTTT. Its translation: CASSQADFTGELFF.

The V and J genes are TRBV10-2 and TRBJ2-3; 8 bases align to TRBD2. This CDR3 has 14 residues. The V and J ends lost 7 bases and 1 base, in that order; junction bases with no gene match: 4. Germline V gene sequence: CDR1 WSHSY, CDR2 SAAADI. The CDR3 sequence: CASMGAGGTDTQYF. For the CDR3, the DNA is TGCGCCAGCATGGGAGCGGGAGGCACAGATACGCAGTATTTT.

The chain couples TRBV27 to TRBJ2-1; a weak D match, TRBD2 (5 bases). Deletions cut 7 bases from V and 8 bases from J, with 21 bases between. CDR1 MNHEY and CDR2 SMNVEV come from the germline V gene (reference sequence). The CDR3 extends over 15 amino acids. CDR3 DNA sequence: TGTGCCAGCAAGTTCGGGCCCGGGGATGTGGATGAGCAGTTCTTC. This sequence encodes CASKFGPGDVDEQFF.

This clonotype was detected only a few times. The chain recombines TRBV24-1 with TRBJ2-1; D unclear. The CDR3 runs to 14 residues. Trimming stripped 5 bases from V and 5 bases from J, with 12 bases between. CDR1 and CDR2 from the germline V gene are KGHDR and SFDVKD. For the CDR3, the DNA is TGTGCCACCAGTGGCGGAGATTTGGACAATGAGCAGTTCTTC. Translated, it gives CATSGGDLDNEQFF.

Only a few counts were recorded for this clonotype. The chain combines TRBV14 with TRBJ2-2; D perhaps matches TRBD2 (6 bases). V was trimmed by 0 bases and J by 3 bases, leaving 17 bases between them. CDR3 size: 18 residues. The germline CDR1 and CDR2 sequences are SGHDN and FVKESK. CDR3 sequence reads: CASSQDQEWRDDTGELFF. The CDR3 DNA sequence: TGTGCCAGCAGCCAAGATCAGGAATGGCGGGATGACACCGGGGAGCTGTTTTTT.

The CDR3 is CASSQEGQGLYNEQFF. The CDR3 DNA reads TGCGCCAGCAGCCAAGAAGGACAGGGGCTCTACAATGAGCAGTTCTTC. J is TRBJ2-1 and V is TRBV4-3, with 9 bases identical to TRBD1. V lost 0 bases and J lost 3; bases outside the gene matches: 3. CDR3 length equals 16 residues. CDR1 LGHNA and CDR2 YSLEER come from the germline V gene.

The V call is TRBV7-9, the J call TRBJ2-7; D is perhaps TRBD1 (5 bases). The V gene's germline CDR1 is SEHNR and CDR2 FQNEAQ (reference sequence). V lost 5 bases and J 6 bases, leaving 14 bases between the germline ends. The CDR3 is 13 amino acids. CDR3 nucleotide sequence: TGTGCCAGCAGCCCGACCGTGGGGCTCGAGCAGTACTTC. Translated: CASSPTVGLEQYF.

This clonotype was seen repeatedly, ten times or more. This chain uses TRBV5-5 with TRBJ1-1, with D perhaps matching TRBD1 (5 bases). Trimming shortened V by 0 bases and J by 0 bases, and 15 bases separated the two germline ends. Germline assignment: CDR1 SGHKS and CDR2 YYEKEE (reference sequence). The CDR3 extends over 17 amino acids. The DNA of the CDR3 is TGTGCCAGCAGCTTGGGTATTAGAGGGGCGATGAACACTGAAGCTTTCTTT. It yields the protein CASSLGIRGAMNTEAFF.

This chain connects TRBV6-5 to TRBJ2-1; 9 nucleotides line up with TRBD2. The CDR3 runs 16 residues. Germline V lookup: CDR1 MNHEY, CDR2 SVGAGI. J was trimmed by 2 bases and V by 2 bases; bases with no gene match: 4. CDR3 nucleotide sequence: TGTGCCAGCAGTTACGGTAGCGGGAGACCCTACAATGAGCAGTTCTTC. Its protein is CASSYGSGRPYNEQFF.

The V gene is TRBV5-1, the J gene TRBJ2-1; 8 bases line up with TRBD2. J gave up 4 bases and V 4 bases, and 7 bases lay outside the gene matches. This CDR3 contains 15 residues. Per the germline V gene, CDR1 is SGHRS and CDR2 is YFSETQ. CDR3 loop: CASSPGRAGYNEQFF. Here the CDR3 DNA reads TGCGCCAGCAGCCCCGGGAGGGCCGGGTACAATGAGCAGTTCTTC. Combining the CDR3 with reference TRBV5-1 and TRBJ2-1 gives the whole variable domain KAGVTQTPRYLIKTRGQQVTLSCSPISGHRSVSWYQQTPGQGLQFLFEYFSETQRNKGNFPGRFSGRQFSNSRSEMNVSTLELGDSALYLCASSPGRAGYNEQFFGPGTRLTVL.

This clonotype came up a few times. The rearrangement links TRBV9 to TRBJ2-7; TRBD1 or TRBD2 may be the D gene (5 bases each). CDR1 and CDR2 from the germline V gene are SGDLS and YYNGEE. The CDR3 covers 16 residues. V was clipped by 4 bases and J by 0 bases, with 17 bases between them. The CDR3 bases are TGTGCCAGCAGCCCCCAGGGTGGGAGAACCTCCTACGAGCAGTACTTC. It yields the protein CASSPQGGRTSYEQYF.

This clonotype was detected many times. The chain employs TRBV27 and TRBJ2-2; D is unclear. Per germline, CDR1 MNHEY and CDR2 SMNVEV (reference sequence). The CDR3 extends over 12 amino acids. The germline V and J ends were trimmed by 5 bases and 5 bases, with 6 bases remaining between them. CDR3 nucleotide sequence: TGTGCCAGCAGTAGACTTACCGGGGAGCTGTTTTTT. Translation gives CASSRLTGELFF.

This clonotype was seen more than once but under ten times. The CDR3 bases are TGTGCCAGCAGTTTCGTAGCGGGGGGTTTAGCCAAAAACATTCAGTACTTC. Its translation is CASSFVAGGLAKNIQYF. This chain connects TRBV28 to TRBJ2-4; 10 bases map to TRBD2. CDR1 is MDHEN, CDR2 SYDVKM, per germline. Trimming took 3 bases from V and 0 from J; bases not matched to a gene: 5. CDR3 size: 17 residues.

This CDR3 is CSASEPAGGPPDTQYF. The DNA for the CDR3 is TGCAGTGCTAGTGAACCAGCGGGAGGGCCTCCAGATACGCAGTATTTT. The genes are TRBV20-1 and TRBJ2-3; the match to TRBD2 covers 10 bases. With 3 bases clipped from V and 4 bases from J, the junction kept 10 bases outside the gene matches. From germline, CDR1 is DFQATT and CDR2 SNEGSKA (reference sequence). The CDR3 extends over 16 amino acids.

The J gene is TRBJ2-5, the V gene TRBV2; the match to TRBD2 covers 9 bases. Looked up from germline, CDR1 is SNHLY and CDR2 is FYNNEI. The CDR3 is 11 residues long. V gave up 6 bases and J gave up 13 bases; unmatched junction bases: 6. This CDR3 reads CASSLSGGTYF. CDR3 nucleotide sequence: TGTGCCAGCAGCCTTAGCGGGGGAACGTACTTC.

The sample holds a few counts of this clonotype. The chain joins TRBV7-2 to TRBJ2-5, with TRBD1 matching 7 bases. The CDR3 covers 14 residues. V shed 5 bases and J 4 bases; nucleotides not matched to a gene: 7. Germline-derived CDR1 and CDR2 are SGHTA and FQGNSA. The CDR3 sequence: CASSVDRKTETQYF. In DNA, the CDR3 is TGTGCCAGCAGCGTGGACAGGAAAACAGAGACCCAGTACTTC.

This clonotype was observed a handful of times. This rearrangement joins TRBV5-6 to TRBJ2-3; 9 nucleotides align to TRBD2. CDR1 and CDR2 from the germline V gene are SGHDT and YYEEEE. The CDR3 sequence is 15 residues long. Germline trimming cut 1 base from V and 4 bases from J; bases unmatched to any gene: 4. CDR3 coding DNA: TGTGCCAGCAGCTTGAGGGGACTAGCATCAGATACGCAGTATTTT. It translates to CASSLRGLASDTQYF.

The chain uses TRBV28 and TRBJ2-5, with 10 bases matching TRBD2. The germline V gene has CDR1 MDHEN and CDR2 SYDVKM. The CDR3 consists of 16 residues. Trimming removed 3 bases from V and 1 base from J; junction bases left unmatched: 5. The CDR3 DNA reads TGTGCCAGCAGTTTGACTAGCGGGTATTCCCAAGAGACCCAGTACTTC. Its protein is CASSLTSGYSQETQYF.

The table lists this clonotype with a few counts. V and J are TRBV7-8 and TRBJ2-7; a weak D match, TRBD1 (6 bases). Trimming left V 8 bases short and J 4 bases short, with 6 bases between. The germline CDR1 and CDR2 sequences are SGHVS and FQNEAQ. This CDR3 is 10 amino acids long. The CDR3 loop is CASGQYEQYF. The CDR3 coding sequence is TGTGCCAGCGGACAGTACGAGCAGTACTTC.